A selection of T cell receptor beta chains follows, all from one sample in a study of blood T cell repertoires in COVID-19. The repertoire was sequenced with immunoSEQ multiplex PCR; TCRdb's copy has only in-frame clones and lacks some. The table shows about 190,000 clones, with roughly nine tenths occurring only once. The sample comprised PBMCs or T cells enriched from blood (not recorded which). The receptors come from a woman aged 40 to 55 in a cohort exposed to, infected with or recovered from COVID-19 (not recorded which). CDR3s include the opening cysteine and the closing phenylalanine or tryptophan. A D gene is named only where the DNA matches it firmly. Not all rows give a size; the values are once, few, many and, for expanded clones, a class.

TGTGCCAGCAGCTACGGGACTAGCGGGAGTACGGGGTATTTT	CASSYGTSGSTGYF	-	TRBJ2-3	TRBD2	TRBV7-2
TGTGCCAGCAGCTTCAATAGCAATCAGCCCCAGCATTTT	CASSFNSNQPQHF	few	TRBJ1-5	-	TRBV11-3
TGTGCCAGCAGTCTCGACAGGGCTTTCAATGAGCAGTTCTTC	CASSLDRAFNEQFF	-	TRBJ2-1	TRBD1	TRBV6-6
TGTGCCACCAGTGGGACAGAAAAAAGCAGCTCCTATAATTCACCCCTCCACTTT	CATSGTEKSSSYNSPLHF	-	TRBJ1-6	-	TRBV24-1
TGTGCCAGCAGTTATGCGGGGGGACCCTACGAGCAGTACTTC	CASSYAGGPYEQYF	-	TRBJ2-7	TRBD2	TRBV6-2/TRBV6-3
TGTGCCAGCAGTGACCCCTCAGGGTCTAACTATGGCTACACCTTC	CASSDPSGSNYGYTF	-	TRBJ1-2	-	TRBV6-1
TGTGCCAGCAGCGGACGGACTAGCGGGAGAGTAGAGACCCAGTACTTC	CASSGRTSGRVETQYF	-	TRBJ2-5	TRBD2	TRBV13
TGTGCCATCGGGGCCGGGACAGGGGGGCCGATAGAGGTAGCTTTCTTT	CAIGAGTGGPIEVAFF	-	TRBJ1-1	TRBD1	TRBV10-3
TGTGCCAGCAGCTGGGGCGGAATAGGCACTGAAGCTTTCTTT	CASSWGGIGTEAFF	few	TRBJ1-1	-	TRBV11-2
TGTGCCAGCAGCCCCCCGAGCACTGGAAACACCATATATTTT	CASSPPSTGNTIYF	-	TRBJ1-3	-	TRBV14
TGTGCCAGCAGCGAACCCGGGACAAACTATGGCTACACCTTC	CASSEPGTNYGYTF	-	TRBJ1-2	-	TRBV9
TGTGCCAGCAGTAGGTCCGGGACAGGGAATGGCTACACCTTC	CASSRSGTGNGYTF	-	TRBJ1-2	TRBD1	TRBV27
TGTGCCAGCAGCTTTTATCTAGCGGGAGTTGAGGCTGGTGAGCAGTTCTTC	CASSFYLAGVEAGEQFF	-	TRBJ2-1	TRBD2	TRBV7-8